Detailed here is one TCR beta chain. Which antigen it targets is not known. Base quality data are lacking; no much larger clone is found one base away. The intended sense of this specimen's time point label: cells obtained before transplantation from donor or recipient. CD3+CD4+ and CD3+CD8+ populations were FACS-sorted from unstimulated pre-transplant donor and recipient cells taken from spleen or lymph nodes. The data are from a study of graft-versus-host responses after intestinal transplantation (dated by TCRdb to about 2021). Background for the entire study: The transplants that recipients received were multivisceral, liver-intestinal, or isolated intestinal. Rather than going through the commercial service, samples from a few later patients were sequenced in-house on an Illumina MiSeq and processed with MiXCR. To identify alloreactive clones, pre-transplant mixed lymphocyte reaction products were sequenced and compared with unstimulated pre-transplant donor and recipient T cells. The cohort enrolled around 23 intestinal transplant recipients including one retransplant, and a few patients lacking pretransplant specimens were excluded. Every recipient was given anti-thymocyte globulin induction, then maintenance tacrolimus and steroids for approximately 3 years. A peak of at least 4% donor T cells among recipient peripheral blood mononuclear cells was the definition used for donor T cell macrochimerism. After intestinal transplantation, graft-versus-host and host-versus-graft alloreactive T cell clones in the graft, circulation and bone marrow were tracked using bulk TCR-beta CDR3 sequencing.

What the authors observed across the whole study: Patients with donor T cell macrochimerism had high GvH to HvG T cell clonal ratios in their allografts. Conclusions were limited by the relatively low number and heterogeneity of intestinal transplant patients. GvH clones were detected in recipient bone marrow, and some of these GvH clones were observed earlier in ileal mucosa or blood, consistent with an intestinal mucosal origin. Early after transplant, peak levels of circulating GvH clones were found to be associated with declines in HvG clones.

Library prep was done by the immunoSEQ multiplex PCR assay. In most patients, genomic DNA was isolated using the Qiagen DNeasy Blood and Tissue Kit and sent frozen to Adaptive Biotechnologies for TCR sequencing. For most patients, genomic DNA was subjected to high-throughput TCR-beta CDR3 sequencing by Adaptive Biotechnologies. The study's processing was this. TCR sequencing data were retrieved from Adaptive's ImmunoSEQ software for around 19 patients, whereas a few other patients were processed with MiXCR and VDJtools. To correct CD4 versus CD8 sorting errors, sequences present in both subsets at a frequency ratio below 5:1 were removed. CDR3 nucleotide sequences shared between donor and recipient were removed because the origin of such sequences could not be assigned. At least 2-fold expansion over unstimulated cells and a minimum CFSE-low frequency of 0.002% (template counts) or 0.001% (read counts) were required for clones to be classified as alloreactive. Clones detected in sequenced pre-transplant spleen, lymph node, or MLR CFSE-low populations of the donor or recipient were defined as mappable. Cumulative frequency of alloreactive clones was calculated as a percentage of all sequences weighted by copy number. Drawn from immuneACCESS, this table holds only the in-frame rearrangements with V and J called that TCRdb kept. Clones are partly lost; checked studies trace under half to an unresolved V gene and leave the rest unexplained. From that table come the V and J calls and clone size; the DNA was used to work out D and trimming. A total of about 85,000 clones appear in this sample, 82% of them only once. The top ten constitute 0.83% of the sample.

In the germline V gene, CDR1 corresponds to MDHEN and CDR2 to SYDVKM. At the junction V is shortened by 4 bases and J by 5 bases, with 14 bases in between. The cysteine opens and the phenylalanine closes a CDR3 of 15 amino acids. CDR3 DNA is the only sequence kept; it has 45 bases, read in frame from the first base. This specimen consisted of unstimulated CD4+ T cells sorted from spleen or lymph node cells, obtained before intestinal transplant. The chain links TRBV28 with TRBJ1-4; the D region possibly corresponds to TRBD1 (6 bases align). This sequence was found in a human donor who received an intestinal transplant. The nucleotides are TGTGCCAGCAGTTCGATCGGACAGTCAAATGAAAAACTGTTTTTT. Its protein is CASSSIGQSNEKLFF.